This T cell receptor beta chain is drawn from a study of cytomegalovirus exposure and HLA in healthy donors. Notes on the study in general: Many donors shared some public TCRs, even though most TCR sequences were rare.

Clones were sequenced by immunoSEQ multiplex PCR, and TCRdb holds only the in-frame ones, with some missing. The table lists 100,000 or so clones, 87% of them singletons. V lost 0 bases to trimming and J lost 11 bases; unmatched junction nucleotides: 13. Germline CDR1 and CDR2: SGDLS and YYNGEE. This CDR3 has 16 residues. In regard to this clone: Its specificity is unknown.

The specimen sequenced was PBMCs. The receptor's source is a woman in her twenties or thirties in good health and CMV-seronegative. J is TRBJ2-1 and V is TRBV9, with TRBD2 matching over 8 bases. CDR3 sequence (DNA): TGTGCCAGCAGCGTAGCCAGCGGGGGCAGGACCACCCAGCAGTTCTTC. As protein: CASSVASGGRTTQQFF.